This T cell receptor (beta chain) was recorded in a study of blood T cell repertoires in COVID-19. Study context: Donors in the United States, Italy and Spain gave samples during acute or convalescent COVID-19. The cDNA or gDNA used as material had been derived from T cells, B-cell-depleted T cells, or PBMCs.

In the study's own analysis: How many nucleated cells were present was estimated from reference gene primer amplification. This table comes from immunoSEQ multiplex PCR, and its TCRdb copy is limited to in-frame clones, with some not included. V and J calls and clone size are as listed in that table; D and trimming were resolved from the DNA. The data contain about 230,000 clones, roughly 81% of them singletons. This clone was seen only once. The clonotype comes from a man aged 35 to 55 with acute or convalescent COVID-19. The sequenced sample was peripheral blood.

The CDR3 DNA reads as TGTGCCAGCAGTGGACAGGGCACAGATACGCAGTATTTT. Translating gives CASSGQGTDTQYF. The chain has TRBV25-1 and TRBJ2-3; tentatively, D is TRBD1 (6 bases). Germline V CDR1 and CDR2: MGHDK, SYGVNS. The CDR3 runs to 13 residues. V was pared by 4 bases and J by 1 base, with 6 bases between. Filled out from reference TRBV25-1 and TRBJ2-3, the complete variable domain reads EADIYQTPRYLVIGTGKKITLECSQTMGHDKMYWYQQDPGMELHLIHYSYGVNSTEKGDLSSESTVSRIRTEHFPLTLESARPSHTSQYLCASSGQGTDTQYFGPGTRLTVL.